This T cell receptor (beta chain) appears in the sequencing data of a study of T cells in Graves' hyperthyroidism and ophthalmopathy. This clonotype was counted between two and nine times. RNA transcripts were the template for amplifying TCR beta CDR3 regions. HTBI primers were used for first-round RT-PCR of the TCR CDR3. From the multiplex PCR reads, TCRdb called clonotypes with MiXCR, one entry per CDR3 protein. The sample lists a few hundred thousand distinct CDR3 sequences, approximately 14% seen once, with 12% to 15% in the top ten. The ends lost 5 bases at V and 8 bases at J; junction bases unmatched: 4. Germline assignment: CDR1 SGHTA and CDR2 FQGNSA. This CDR3 region has 13 residues.

V usage is TRBV7-2 and J usage is TRBJ1-4, with 8 positions matching TRBD1. The sample consisted of blood. The sequence came from a woman aged 18-29 years with Graves' hyperthyroidism. The CDR3 here is CASSRTGQEKLFF. CDR3 coding DNA: TGTGCCAGCAGCAGGACAGGGCAAGAAAAACTGTTTTTT.